Listed below are T cell receptor beta chains from one sample, sequenced in a study of beta chain features in type 1 diabetes. The protocol was immunoSEQ multiplex PCR, while the TCRdb copy is restricted to in-frame clones and leaves out a portion. The data hold about 390,000 clones, with roughly 9.8% observed a single time. The specimen was central memory CD4+ T cells from blood. The receptor set was obtained from a young man with type 1 diabetes. Both conserved end residues are trimmed from each CDR3.

length,V,CDR3
13,TRBV4-2,ASSQDRQGAAEAF
13,TRBV4-3,ASSREGMASYEQY
17,TRBV4-1,ASTVQGALLVSGANVLT
13,TRBV5-4,ATLRGGRAFETQY
11,TRBV7-2,ASSSGQGGEQY
15,TRBV27,ASSLSWSTSGANVLT
12,TRBV5-8,ASSPGPQADTQY
15,TRBV5-1,ASGGGQVDFMGETQY
10,TRBV30,AWSVTTDTQY
12,TRBV7-6,ASSPGTANTEAF
11,TRBV19,ASRPGQGDEAF
11,TRBV5-6,ASSLDRGYGYT
9,TRBV7-8,ASSFTAPVY
10,TRBV6-6,ASSSQGETQY